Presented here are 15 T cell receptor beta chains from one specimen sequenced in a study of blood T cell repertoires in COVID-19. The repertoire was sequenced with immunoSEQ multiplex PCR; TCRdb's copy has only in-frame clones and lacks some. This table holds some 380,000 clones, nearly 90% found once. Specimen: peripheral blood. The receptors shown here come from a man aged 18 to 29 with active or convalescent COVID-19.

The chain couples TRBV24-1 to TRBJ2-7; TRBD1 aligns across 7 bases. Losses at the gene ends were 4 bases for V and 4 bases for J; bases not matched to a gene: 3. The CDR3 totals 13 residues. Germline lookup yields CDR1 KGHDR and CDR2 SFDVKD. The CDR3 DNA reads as TGTGCCACCAGTGAGACAGGGTTATACGAGCAGTACTTC. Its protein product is CATSETGLYEQYF.

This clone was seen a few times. As DNA, the CDR3 is TGTGCCAGCCGGATAGGGGGCGTTGAAAAACTGTTTTTT. This gives the protein CASRIGGVEKLFF. The rearrangement links TRBV6-6 to TRBJ1-4; TRBD1 matches 7 bases. The CDR3 loop spans 13 amino acids. With 8 bases clipped from V and 7 bases from J, the junction kept 7 bases outside the gene matches. Germline loops: CDR1 MNHNY, CDR2 SVGAGI (reference sequence).

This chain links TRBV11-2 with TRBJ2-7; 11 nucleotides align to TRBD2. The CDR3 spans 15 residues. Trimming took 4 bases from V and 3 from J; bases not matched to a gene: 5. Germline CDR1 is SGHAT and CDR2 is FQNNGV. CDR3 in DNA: TGTGCCAGCAGCTACTCGACTAGCGGGATCTACGAGCAGTACTTC. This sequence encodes CASSYSTSGIYEQYF.

The CDR3 region has the DNA TGTGCCAGCTTGGACACGGGACAAGGGGCAGAGACCCAGTACTTC. Protein product: CASLDTGQGAETQYF. The rearrangement uses TRBV11-2 and TRBJ2-5; D is possibly TRBD1 (6 bases). V was trimmed by 8 bases and J by 4 bases, leaving 20 bases between them. Germline V lookup: CDR1 SGHAT, CDR2 FQNNGV. CDR3 length: 15 residues. Full variable domain (outside the CDR3, taken from reference TRBV11-2 and TRBJ2-5): EAGVAQSPRYKIIEKRQSVAFWCNPISGHATLYWYQQILGQGPKLLIQFQNNGVVDDSQLPKDRFSAERLKGVDSTLKIQPAKLEDSAVYLCASLDTGQGAETQYFGPGTRLLVL.

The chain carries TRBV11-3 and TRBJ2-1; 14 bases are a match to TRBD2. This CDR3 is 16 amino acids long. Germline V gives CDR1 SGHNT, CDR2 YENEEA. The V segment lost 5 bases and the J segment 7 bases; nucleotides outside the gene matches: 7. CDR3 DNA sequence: TGTGCCAGCAGCCGGAGACTAGCGGGAGGGGGGAATGAGCAGTTCTTC. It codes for CASSRRLAGGGNEQFF.

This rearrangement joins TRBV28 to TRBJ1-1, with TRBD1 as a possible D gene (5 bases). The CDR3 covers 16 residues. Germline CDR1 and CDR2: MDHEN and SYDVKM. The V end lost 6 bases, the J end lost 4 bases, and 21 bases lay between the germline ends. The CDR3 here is CASSSTGNGQGTEAFF. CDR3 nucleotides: TGTGCCAGCAGCTCCACCGGCAACGGGCAGGGCACTGAAGCTTTCTTT.

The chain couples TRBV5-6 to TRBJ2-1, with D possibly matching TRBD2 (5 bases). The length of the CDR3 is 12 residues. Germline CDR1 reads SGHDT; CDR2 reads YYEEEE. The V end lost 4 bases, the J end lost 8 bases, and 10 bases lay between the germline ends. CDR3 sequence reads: CASSRERHEQFF. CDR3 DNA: TGTGCCAGCAGCCGAGAGCGGCATGAGCAGTTCTTC.

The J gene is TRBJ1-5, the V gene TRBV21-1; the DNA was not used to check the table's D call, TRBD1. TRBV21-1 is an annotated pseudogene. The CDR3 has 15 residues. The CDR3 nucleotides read TGTGCCAGCATCCCCCCGGGACAGGGCAATCAGCCCCAGCATTTT. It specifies CASIPPGQGNQPQHF.

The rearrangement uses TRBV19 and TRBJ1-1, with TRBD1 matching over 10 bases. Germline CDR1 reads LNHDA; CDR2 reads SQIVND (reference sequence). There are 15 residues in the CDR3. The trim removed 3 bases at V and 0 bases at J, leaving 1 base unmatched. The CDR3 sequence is CASSMGQGMNTEAFF. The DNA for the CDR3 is TGTGCCAGTAGTATGGGACAGGGGATGAACACTGAAGCTTTCTTT.

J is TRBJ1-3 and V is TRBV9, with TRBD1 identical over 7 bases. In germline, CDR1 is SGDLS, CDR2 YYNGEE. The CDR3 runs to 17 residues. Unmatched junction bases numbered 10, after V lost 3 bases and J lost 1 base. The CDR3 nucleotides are TGTGCCAGCAGCGCAGTGACAGGGACCGGTTCTGGAAACACCATATATTTT. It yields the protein CASSAVTGTGSGNTIYF.

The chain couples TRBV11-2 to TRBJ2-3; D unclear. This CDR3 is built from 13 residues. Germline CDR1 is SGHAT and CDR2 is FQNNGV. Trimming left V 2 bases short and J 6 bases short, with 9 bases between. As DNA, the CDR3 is TGTGCCAGCAGCTTACGTTTCACTGATACGCAGTATTTT. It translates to CASSLRFTDTQYF.

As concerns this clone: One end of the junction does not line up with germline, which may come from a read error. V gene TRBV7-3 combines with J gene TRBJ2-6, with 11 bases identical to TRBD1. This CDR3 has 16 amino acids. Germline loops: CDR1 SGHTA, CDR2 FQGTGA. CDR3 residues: CASSLDRGPGANVLTF. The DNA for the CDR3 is TGTGCCAGCAGCTTGGACAGGGGGCCCGGGGCCAACGTGCTGACTTTC. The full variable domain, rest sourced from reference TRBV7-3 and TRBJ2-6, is GAGVSQTPSNKVTEKGKYVELRCDPISGHTALYWYRQSLGQGPEFLIYFQGTGAADDSGLPNDRFFAVRPEGSVSTLKIQRTERGDSAVYLCASSLDRGPGANVLTFGAGSRLTVL.

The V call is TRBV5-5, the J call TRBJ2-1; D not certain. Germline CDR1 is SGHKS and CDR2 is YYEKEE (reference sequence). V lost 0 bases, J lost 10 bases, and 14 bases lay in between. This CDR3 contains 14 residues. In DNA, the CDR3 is TGTGCCAGCAGCTTGGCGCCAGGAAAAAGGGAGCAGTTCTTC. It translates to CASSLAPGKREQFF. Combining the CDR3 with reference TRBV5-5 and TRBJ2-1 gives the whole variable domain DAGVTQSPTHLIKTRGQQVTLRCSPISGHKSVSWYQQVLGQGPQFIFQYYEKEERGRGNFPDRFSARQFPNYSSELNVNALLLGDSALYLCASSLAPGKREQFFGPGTRLTVL.

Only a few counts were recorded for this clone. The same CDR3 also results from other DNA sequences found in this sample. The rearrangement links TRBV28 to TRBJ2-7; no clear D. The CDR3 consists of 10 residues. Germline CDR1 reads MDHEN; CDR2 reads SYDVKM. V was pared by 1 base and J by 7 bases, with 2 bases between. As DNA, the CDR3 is TGTGCCAGCAGTTTATCAGAGCAGTACTTC. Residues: CASSLSEQYF.

The CDR3 loop reads CASSSAGGIYGYTF. CDR3 sequence (DNA): TGTGCCAGCAGTTCAGCAGGGGGTATTTATGGCTACACCTTC. This sequence joins TRBV6-5 and TRBJ1-2, with 7 bases fitting TRBD1. CDR3 length equals 14 residues. Germline lookup yields CDR1 MNHEY and CDR2 SVGAGI. V was pared by 4 bases and J by 5 bases, with 7 bases of the junction left unmatched.